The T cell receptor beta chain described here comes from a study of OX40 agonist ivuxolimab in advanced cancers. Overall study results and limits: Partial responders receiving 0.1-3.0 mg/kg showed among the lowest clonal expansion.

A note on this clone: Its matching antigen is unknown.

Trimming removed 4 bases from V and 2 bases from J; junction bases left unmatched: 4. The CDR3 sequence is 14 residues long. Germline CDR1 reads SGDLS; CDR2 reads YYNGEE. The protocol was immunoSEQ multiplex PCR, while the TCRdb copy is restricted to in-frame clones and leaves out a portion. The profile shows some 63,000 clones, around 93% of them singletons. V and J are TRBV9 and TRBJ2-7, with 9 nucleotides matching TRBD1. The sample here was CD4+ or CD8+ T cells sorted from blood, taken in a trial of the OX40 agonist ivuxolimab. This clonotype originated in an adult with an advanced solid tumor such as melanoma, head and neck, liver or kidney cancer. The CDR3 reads CASSLGQGPYEQYF. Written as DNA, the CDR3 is TGTGCCAGCAGCCTCGGACAGGGGCCCTACGAGCAGTACTTC.